Listed below are T cell receptor beta chains from one sample, sequenced in a study of monozygotic twins with inflammatory bowel disease. TCRdb re-called the 5' RACE reads and catalogs CDR3 proteins one per entry, DNA excluded. The table for this sample gives 160,000 or so distinct CDR3 sequences. Sequencing was carried out using blood. The receptors here all came from a human donor with ulcerative colitis or Crohn's disease, or a healthy co-twin of an affected twin (not recorded which). CDR3s include the opening cysteine and the closing phenylalanine or tryptophan. Each record gives: J gene, V gene, CDR3 protein.

J: TRBJ2-3
V: TRBV3-1
CDR3: CASSPTAGDADTQYF

J: TRBJ2-7
V: TRBV28
CDR3: CASTGQGGLEQYF

J: TRBJ1-4
V: TRBV3-1
CDR3: CASSQGPLFTNEKLFF

J: TRBJ2-3
V: TRBV5-1
CDR3: CASSLGLAEGDTQYF

J: TRBJ2-1
V: TRBV28
CDR3: CASSLGTSRYNEQFF

J: TRBJ1-5
V: TRBV5-5
CDR3: CASSKIQGAKGNQPQHF

J: TRBJ2-7
V: TRBV20-1
CDR3: CSATGMDRGFDEQYF

J: TRBJ2-2
V: TRBV28
CDR3: CASSFRSGAGELFF

J: TRBJ2-3
V: TRBV27
CDR3: CASSSITDTQYF

J: TRBJ1-6
V: TRBV27
CDR3: CASRDGTGGQDSPLHF

J: TRBJ2-2
V: TRBV7-3
CDR3: CASSMTGSLGELFF

J: TRBJ2-3
V: TRBV15
CDR3: CATSREGLAEPTDTQYF

J: TRBJ2-3
V: TRBV20-1
CDR3: CSASGGQLGTDTQYF